Below, one T cell receptor beta chain is given with its context. V trimming: 6 bases; J trimming: 1 base; junction bases outside the gene matches: 6. The length of the CDR3 is 15 residues. Per the germline V gene, CDR1 is DFQATT and CDR2 is SNEGSKA (reference sequence). RNA transcripts provided the source from which TCR beta CDR3 regions were amplified. TCR CDR3 underwent first-round RT-PCR with the HTBI primer set. TCRdb called the multiplex PCR reads again in MiXCR, with one record for every CDR3 protein. This table has some 600,000 distinct CDR3 sequences, approximately 14% appearing once. These data are taken from a study of T cells in Graves' hyperthyroidism and ophthalmopathy. Exclusion criteria comprised uncontrolled infection, other autoimmune disease, pregnancy or lactation. For the diagnoses, clinical symptoms, serum thyroxine and TRAb, thyroid ultrasound and orbital computed tomography were used.

The TCR sequence derives from a woman in her 30s with Graves' hyperthyroidism that later progressed to Graves' ophthalmopathy. V is TRBV20-1 and J is TRBJ2-3, with 11 bases aligning to TRBD2. Sequencing was carried out using blood. The CDR3 DNA is TGCAGTGCCCACCTAGCGGGAGGACGCACAGATACGCAGTATTTT. It is translated as CSAHLAGGRTDTQYF.